The rows below give T cell receptor beta chains drawn from one sample of a study of blood T cell repertoires in COVID-19. The data were produced by immunoSEQ multiplex PCR, yet TCRdb's version contains in-frame clones alone and is incomplete. The profile shows approximately 240,000 clones, around 88% of them singletons. Source material: peripheral blood. Source of these receptors: a woman aged 25 to 39 who had recovered from COVID-19. Each CDR3 is given with its conserved first and last residue. A D gene is named only where the DNA matches it firmly. Clone size is given for some rows only: seen once, a few or many times, or a class if the clone is expanded.

abundance,d_gene,j_gene,v_gene,CDR3aa,CDR3nt
-,-,TRBJ2-7,TRBV6-5,CASSYSGGDSSYEQYF,TGTGCCAGCAGTTACTCTGGAGGGGACAGCTCCTACGAGCAGTACTTC
-,-,TRBJ2-5,TRBV18,CASSPLDSLGGTQYF,TGTGCCAGCTCACCTCTCGATTCCTTAGGGGGGACCCAGTACTTC
-,TRBD2,TRBJ2-5,TRBV5-1,CASRELGLARETQYF,TGCGCCAGTCGGGAATTGGGACTAGCCCGGGAGACCCAGTACTTC
once,TRBD1,TRBJ1-2,TRBV5-1,CASSSRRGLDYGYTF,TGCGCCAGCAGCTCCCGCAGGGGGCTTGACTATGGCTACACCTTC
-,-,TRBJ1-2,TRBV12-3/TRBV12-4,CASSLRGFYGYTF,TGTGCCAGCAGTTTAAGGGGCTTCTATGGCTACACCTTC
-,TRBD2,TRBJ2-5,TRBV3-1/TRBV3-2,CASSQGPGGSLETQYF,TGTGCCAGCAGCCAAGGCCCCGGGGGGTCTCTGGAGACCCAGTACTTC
-,TRBD1,TRBJ2-3,TRBV5-1,CASSPDRVTDTQYF,TGCGCCAGCAGCCCCGACAGGGTCACAGATACGCAGTATTTT
-,-,TRBJ1-1,TRBV7-9,CASSKGDRSTEAFF,TGTGCCAGCAGCAAGGGAGACAGGAGCACTGAAGCTTTCTTT
-,-,TRBJ2-3,TRBV6-5,CASKRVPEDTQYF,TGTGCCAGCAAGAGGGTCCCGGAGGATACGCAGTATTTT
-,-,TRBJ2-2,TRBV11-2,CASSRSTGELFF,TGTGCCAGTAGTAGAAGCACCGGGGAGCTGTTTTTT
-,TRBD1,TRBJ1-4,TRBV9,CASSVSQGAIGEKLFF,TGTGCCAGCAGCGTGTCACAGGGGGCAATTGGTGAAAAACTGTTTTTT
-,-,TRBJ2-7,TRBV6-6,CASSFSSSYEQYF,TGTGCCAGCAGTTTCTCGAGCTCCTACGAGCAGTACTTC
-,-,TRBJ2-5,TRBV27,CASSFTGSLETQYF,TGTGCCAGCAGTTTTACGGGGTCTTTGGAGACCCAGTACTTC
-,-,TRBJ2-3,TRBV12-2,CASRLPAGGVTDTQYF,TGTGCAAGTCGCTTACCCGCGGGCGGGGTGACAGATACGCAGTATTTT
-,TRBD2,TRBJ2-7,TRBV3-1/TRBV3-2,CASSQDTSGANYEQYF,TGTGCCAGCAGCCAAGATACTAGCGGGGCTAACTACGAGCAGTACTTC
-,-,TRBJ1-4,TRBV23-1,CASRPKSVVYEKLFF,TGCGCCAGCAGACCCAAATCGGTAGTCTATGAAAAACTGTTTTTT
-,TRBD2,TRBJ2-7,TRBV11-2,CASSFQRGGYEQYF,TGTGCCAGCAGCTTCCAACGGGGGGGTTACGAGCAGTACTTC
-,TRBD2,TRBJ2-7,TRBV7-3,CASSLTGTTPVEQYF,TGTGCCAGCAGCCTTACCGGGACTACCCCCGTGGAGCAGTACTTC
-,TRBD1,TRBJ1-3,TRBV27,CASSRDREWGTIYF,TGTGCCAGCAGCCGGGACAGGGAGTGGGGCACCATATATTTT
-,TRBD2,TRBJ2-1,TRBV14,CASSRGLAGTYNEQFF,TGTGCCAGCAGCCGAGGACTAGCGGGGACATACAATGAGCAGTTCTTC
-,TRBD2,TRBJ2-2,TRBV5-1,CASTGTSGGYTGELFF,TGCGCCAGCACCGGGACTAGCGGGGGATACACCGGGGAGCTGTTTTTT
-,TRBD2,TRBJ2-7,TRBV18,CASSPTAGAPGHEQYF,TGTGCCAGCTCACCCACAGCGGGGGCCCCCGGCCACGAGCAGTACTTC
-,-,TRBJ2-7,TRBV7-2,CASSFDSYEQYF,TGTGCCAGCAGCTTTGATAGCTACGAGCAGTACTTC
once,TRBD1,TRBJ2-3,TRBV6-4,CASSWTGGSTDTQYF,TGTGCCAGCAGTTGGACAGGGGGCAGCACAGATACGCAGTATTTT